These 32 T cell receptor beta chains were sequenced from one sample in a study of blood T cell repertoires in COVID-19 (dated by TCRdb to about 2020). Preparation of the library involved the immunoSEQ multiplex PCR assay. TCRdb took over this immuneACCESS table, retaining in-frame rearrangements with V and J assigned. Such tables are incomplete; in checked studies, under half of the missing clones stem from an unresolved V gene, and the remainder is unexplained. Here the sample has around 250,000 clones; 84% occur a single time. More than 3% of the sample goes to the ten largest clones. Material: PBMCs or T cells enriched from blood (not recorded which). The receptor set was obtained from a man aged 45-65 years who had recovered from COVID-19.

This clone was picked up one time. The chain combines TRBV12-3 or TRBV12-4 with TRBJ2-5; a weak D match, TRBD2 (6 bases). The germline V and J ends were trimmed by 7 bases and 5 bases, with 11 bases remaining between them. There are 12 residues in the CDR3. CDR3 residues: CASIGRGETQYF. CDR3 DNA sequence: TGTGCCAGCATAGGACGGGGGGAGACCCAGTACTTC.

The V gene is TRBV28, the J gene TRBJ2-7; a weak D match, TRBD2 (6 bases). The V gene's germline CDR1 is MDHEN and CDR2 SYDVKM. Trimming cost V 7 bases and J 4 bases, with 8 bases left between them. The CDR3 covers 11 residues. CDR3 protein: CASTGGYEQYF. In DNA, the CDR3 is TGTGCCAGCACCGGGGGTTACGAGCAGTACTTC.

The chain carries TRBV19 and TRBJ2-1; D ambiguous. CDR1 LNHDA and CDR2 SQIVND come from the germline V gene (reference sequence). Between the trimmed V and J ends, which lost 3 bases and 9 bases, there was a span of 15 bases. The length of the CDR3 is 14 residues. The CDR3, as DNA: TGTGCCAGTAGTATGAGGCGCCCTCCCGGTGAGCAGTTCTTC. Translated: CASSMRRPPGEQFF. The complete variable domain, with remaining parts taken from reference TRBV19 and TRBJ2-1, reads DGGITQSPKYLFRKEGQNVTLSCEQNLNHDAMYWYRQDPGQGLRLIYYSQIVNDFQKGDIAEGYSVSREKKESFPLTVTSAQKNPTAFYLCASSMRRPPGEQFFGPGTRLTVL.

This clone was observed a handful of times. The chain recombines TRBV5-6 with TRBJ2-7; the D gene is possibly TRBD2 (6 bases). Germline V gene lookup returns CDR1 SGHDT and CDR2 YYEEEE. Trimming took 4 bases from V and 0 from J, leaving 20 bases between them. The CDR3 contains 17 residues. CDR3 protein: CASSPRVAVESSYEQYF. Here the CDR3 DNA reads TGTGCCAGCAGCCCGAGGGTAGCGGTGGAGAGCTCCTACGAGCAGTACTTC.

As DNA, the CDR3 is TGTGCCACCAGTGCCTGGGACAGGGCCTACGAGCAGTACTTC. It codes for CATSAWDRAYEQYF. The chain carries TRBV24-1 and TRBJ2-7, with 9 bases that match TRBD1. The CDR3 is 14 residues long. Germline loops: CDR1 KGHDR, CDR2 SFDVKD. The V segment lost 5 bases and the J segment 2 bases; nucleotides outside the gene matches: 3.

The CDR3 bases are TGTGCCAGCTCACCGGACCAGACAGATGAAGCTTTCTTT. Translated: CASSPDQTDEAFF. The chain joins TRBV18 to TRBJ1-1; D possibly corresponds to TRBD1 (5 bases). The CDR3 has 13 residues. Deletions cut 3 bases from V and 7 bases from J, with 12 bases between. Germline V gene sequence: CDR1 KGHSH, CDR2 LQKENI.

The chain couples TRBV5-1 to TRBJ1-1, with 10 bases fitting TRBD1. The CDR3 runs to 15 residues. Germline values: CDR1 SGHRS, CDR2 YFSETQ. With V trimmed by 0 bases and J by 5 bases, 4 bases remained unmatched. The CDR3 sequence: CASSLGDRGGTEAFF. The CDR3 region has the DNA TGCGCCAGCAGCTTGGGGGACAGGGGTGGTACTGAAGCTTTCTTT. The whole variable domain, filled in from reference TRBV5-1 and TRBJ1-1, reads KAGVTQTPRYLIKTRGQQVTLSCSPISGHRSVSWYQQTPGQGLQFLFEYFSETQRNKGNFPGRFSGRQFSNSRSEMNVSTLELGDSALYLCASSLGDRGGTEAFFGQGTRLTVV.

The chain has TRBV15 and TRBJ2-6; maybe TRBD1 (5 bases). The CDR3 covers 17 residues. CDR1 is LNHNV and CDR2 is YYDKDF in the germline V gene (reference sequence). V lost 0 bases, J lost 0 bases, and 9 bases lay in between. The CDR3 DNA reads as TGTGCCACCAGCAGAGAACAGGCTTACTCTGGGGCCAACGTCCTGACTTTC. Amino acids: CATSREQAYSGANVLTF.

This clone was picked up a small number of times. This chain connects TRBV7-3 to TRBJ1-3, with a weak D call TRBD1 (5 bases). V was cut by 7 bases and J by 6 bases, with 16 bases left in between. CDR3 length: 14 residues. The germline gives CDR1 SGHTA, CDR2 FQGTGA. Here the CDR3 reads CASTPPRVLNTIYF. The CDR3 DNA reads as TGTGCCAGCACCCCCCCCAGGGTGTTAAACACCATATATTTT.

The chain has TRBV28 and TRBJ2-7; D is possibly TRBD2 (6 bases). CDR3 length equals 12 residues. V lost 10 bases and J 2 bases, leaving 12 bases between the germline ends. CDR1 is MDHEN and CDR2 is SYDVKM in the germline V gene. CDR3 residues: CATTEGTYEQYF. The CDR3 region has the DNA TGTGCCACAACGGAGGGGACCTACGAGCAGTACTTC.

The CDR3 DNA is TGTGCCAGCACCGGACGGGGCGGGAAAAAACTGTTTTTT. This encodes CASTGRGGKKLFF. The chain is built from TRBV6-5 and TRBJ1-4, with a tentative D call TRBD1 (5 bases). Per the germline V gene, CDR1 is MNHEY and CDR2 is SVGAGI. Trimming stripped 7 bases from V and 9 bases from J, with 15 bases between. There are 13 residues in the CDR3.

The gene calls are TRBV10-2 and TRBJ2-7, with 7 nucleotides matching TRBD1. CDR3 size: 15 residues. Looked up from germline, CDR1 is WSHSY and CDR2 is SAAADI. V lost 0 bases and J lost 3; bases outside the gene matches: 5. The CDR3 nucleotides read TGCGCCAGCAGTGAGTCGGGACAGATGGGCTACGAGCAGTACTTC. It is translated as CASSESGQMGYEQYF.

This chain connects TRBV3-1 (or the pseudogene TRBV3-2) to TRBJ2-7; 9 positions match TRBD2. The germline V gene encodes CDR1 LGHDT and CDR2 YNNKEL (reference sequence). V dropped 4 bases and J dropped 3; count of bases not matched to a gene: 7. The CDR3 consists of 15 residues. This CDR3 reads CASSLAWRGGYEQYF. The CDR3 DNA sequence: TGTGCCAGCAGCCTCGCGTGGCGGGGGGGCTACGAGCAGTACTTC.

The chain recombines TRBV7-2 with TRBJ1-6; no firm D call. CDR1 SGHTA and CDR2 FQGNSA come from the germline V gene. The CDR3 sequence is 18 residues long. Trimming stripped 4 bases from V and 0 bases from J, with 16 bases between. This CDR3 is CASSYAVAQSSYNSPLHF. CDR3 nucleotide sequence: TGTGCCAGCAGCTATGCGGTGGCCCAGAGCTCCTATAATTCACCCCTCCACTTT.

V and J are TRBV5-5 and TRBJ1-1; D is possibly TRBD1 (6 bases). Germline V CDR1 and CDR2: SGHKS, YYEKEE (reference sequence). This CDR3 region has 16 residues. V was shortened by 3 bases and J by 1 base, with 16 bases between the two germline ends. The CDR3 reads CASSSGGAVRNTEAFF. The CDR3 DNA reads TGTGCCAGCAGCTCCGGGGGGGCCGTCCGGAACACTGAAGCTTTCTTT.

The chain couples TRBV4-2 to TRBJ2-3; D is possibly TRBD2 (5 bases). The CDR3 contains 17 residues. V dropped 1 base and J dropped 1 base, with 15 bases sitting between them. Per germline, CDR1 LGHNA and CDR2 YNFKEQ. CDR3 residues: CASSQASGAGGTDTQYF. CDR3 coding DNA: TGTGCCAGCAGCCAAGCCAGCGGAGCTGGGGGCACAGATACGCAGTATTTT.

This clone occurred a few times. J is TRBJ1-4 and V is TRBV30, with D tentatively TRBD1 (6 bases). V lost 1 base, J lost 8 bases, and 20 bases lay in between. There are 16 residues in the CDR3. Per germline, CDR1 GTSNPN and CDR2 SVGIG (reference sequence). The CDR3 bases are TGTGCCTGGAGTGACCCACAACAGGGCTACGGGGAAAAACTGTTTTTT. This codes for CAWSDPQQGYGEKLFF.

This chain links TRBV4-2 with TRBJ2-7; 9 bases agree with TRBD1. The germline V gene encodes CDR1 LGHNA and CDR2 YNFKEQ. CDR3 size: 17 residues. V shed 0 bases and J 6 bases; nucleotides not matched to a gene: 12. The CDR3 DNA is TGTGCCAGCAGCCAAGAGGCCCGGGGACAGGGAACTCTCGAGCAGTACTTC. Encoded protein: CASSQEARGQGTLEQYF.

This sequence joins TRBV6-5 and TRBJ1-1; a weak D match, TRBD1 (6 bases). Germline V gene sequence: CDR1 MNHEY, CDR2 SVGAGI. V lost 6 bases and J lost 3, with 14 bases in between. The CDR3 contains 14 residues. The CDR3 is CASSGWGLDTEAFF. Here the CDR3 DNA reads TGTGCCAGCAGCGGTTGGGGGCTTGACACTGAAGCTTTCTTT.

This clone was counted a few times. CDR3 nucleotide sequence: TGCGCCAGCAGCCGTGGACAGGGGGCTAGAGCTGGGGCCAACGTCCTGACTTTC. Its protein product is CASSRGQGARAGANVLTF. The rearrangement links TRBV5-1 to TRBJ2-6; 11 positions match TRBD1. This CDR3 has 18 residues. The germline CDR1 and CDR2 sequences are SGHRS and YFSETQ. The junction had 8 bases not matched to a gene; V was cut back by 4 bases and J by 2 bases.

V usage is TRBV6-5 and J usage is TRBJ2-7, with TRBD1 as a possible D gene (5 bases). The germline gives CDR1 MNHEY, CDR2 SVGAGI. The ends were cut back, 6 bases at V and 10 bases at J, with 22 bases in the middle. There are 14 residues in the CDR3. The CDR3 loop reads CASRNQGGDLLQYF. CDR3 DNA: TGTGCCAGCAGAAACCAGGGCGGTGACCTCCTCCAGTACTTC.

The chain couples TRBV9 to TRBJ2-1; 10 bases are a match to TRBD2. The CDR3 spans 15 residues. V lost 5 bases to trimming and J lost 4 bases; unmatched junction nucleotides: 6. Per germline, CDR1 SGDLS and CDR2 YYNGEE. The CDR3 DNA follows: TGTGCCAGCAGTGGGAGCGGGGGGGGTTACAATGAGCAGTTCTTC. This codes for CASSGSGGGYNEQFF.

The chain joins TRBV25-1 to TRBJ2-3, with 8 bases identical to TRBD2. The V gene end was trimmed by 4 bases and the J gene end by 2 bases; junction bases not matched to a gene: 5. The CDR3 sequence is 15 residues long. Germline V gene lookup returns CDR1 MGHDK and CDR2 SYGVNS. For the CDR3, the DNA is TGTGCCAGCAGTGCAATGACTAGCGTCACAGATACGCAGTATTTT. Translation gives CASSAMTSVTDTQYF.

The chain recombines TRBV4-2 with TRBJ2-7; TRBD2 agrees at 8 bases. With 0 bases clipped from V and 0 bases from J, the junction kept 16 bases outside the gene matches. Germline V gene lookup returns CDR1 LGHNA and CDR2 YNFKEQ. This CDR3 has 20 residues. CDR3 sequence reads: CASSQEPGLGSGYSSYEQYF. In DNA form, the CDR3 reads TGTGCCAGCAGCCAAGAACCGGGACTAGGATCGGGATACAGCTCCTACGAGCAGTACTTC.

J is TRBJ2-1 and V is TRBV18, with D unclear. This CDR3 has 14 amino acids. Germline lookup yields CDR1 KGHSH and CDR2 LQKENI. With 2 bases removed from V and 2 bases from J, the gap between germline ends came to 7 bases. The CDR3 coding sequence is TGTGCCAGCTCACCAAATCAGGCCTACAATGAGCAGTTCTTC. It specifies CASSPNQAYNEQFF.

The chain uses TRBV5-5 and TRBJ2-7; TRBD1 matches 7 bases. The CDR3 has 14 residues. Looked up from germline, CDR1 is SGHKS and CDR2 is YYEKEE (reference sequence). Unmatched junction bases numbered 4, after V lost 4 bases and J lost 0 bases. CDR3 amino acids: CASSVGQSSYEQYF. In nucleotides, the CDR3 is TGTGCCAGCAGCGTGGGACAGAGCTCCTACGAGCAGTACTTC.

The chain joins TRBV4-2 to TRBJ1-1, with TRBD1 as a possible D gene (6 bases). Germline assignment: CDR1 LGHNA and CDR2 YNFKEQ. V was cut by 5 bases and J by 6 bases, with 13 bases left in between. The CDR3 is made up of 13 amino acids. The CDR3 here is CASSYREIAEAFF. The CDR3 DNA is TGTGCCAGCAGCTACAGGGAAATAGCTGAAGCTTTCTTT.

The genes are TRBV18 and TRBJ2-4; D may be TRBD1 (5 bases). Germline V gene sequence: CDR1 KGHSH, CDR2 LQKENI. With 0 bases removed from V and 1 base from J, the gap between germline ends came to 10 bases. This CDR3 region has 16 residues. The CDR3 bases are TGTGCCAGCTCACCACCGGGCAGGGTGGCCAAAAACATTCAGTACTTC. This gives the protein CASSPPGRVAKNIQYF.

The DNA for the CDR3 is TGTGCCAGCAGCTTAGGAGGCACAGGGGGAAACACCATATATTTT. It encodes CASSLGGTGGNTIYF. The chain uses TRBV11-2 and TRBJ1-3; D is possibly TRBD1 (6 bases). CDR1 SGHAT and CDR2 FQNNGV come from the germline V gene. This CDR3 has 15 residues. V dropped 1 base and J dropped 4 bases, with 11 bases sitting between them.

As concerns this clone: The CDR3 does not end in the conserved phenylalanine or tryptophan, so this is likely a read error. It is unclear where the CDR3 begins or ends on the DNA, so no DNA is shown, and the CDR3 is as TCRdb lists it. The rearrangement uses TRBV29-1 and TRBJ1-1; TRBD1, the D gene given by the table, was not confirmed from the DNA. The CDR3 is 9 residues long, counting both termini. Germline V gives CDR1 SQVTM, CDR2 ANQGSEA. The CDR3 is CSVETRHPN.

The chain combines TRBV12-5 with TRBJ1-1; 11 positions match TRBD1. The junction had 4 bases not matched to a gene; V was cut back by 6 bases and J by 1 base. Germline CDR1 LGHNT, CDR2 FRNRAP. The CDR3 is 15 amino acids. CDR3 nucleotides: TGTGCTAGTGGCTGGACAGGGGGCCGGAACACTGAAGCTTTCTTT. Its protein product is CASGWTGGRNTEAFF. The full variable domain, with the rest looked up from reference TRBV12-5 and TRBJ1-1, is DARVTQTPRHKVTEMGQEVTMRCQPILGHNTVFWYRQTMMQGLELLAYFRNRAPLDDSGMPKDRFSAEMPDATLATLKIQPSEPRDSAVYFCASGWTGGRNTEAFFGQGTRLTVV.

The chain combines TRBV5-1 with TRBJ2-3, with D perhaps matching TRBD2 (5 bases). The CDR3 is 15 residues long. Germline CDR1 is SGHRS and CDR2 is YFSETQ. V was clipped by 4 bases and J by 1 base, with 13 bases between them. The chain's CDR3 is CASSGRVSGTDTQYF. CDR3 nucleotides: TGCGCCAGCAGCGGGAGAGTTTCGGGCACAGATACGCAGTATTTT.